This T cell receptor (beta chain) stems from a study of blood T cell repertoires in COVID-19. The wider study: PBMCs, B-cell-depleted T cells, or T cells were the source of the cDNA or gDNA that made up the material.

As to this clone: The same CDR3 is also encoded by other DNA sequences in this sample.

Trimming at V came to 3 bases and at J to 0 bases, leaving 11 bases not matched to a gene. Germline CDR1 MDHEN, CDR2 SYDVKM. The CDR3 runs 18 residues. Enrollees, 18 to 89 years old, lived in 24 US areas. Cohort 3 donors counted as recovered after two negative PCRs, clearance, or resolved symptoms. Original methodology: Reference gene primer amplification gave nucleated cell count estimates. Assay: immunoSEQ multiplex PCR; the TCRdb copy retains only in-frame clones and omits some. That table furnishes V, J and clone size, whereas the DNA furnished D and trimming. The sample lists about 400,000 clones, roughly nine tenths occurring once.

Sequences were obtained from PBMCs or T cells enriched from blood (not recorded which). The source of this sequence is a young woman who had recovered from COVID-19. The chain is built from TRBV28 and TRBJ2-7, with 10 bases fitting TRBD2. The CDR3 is CASSLGGLASGSSYEQYF. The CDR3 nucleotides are TGTGCCAGCAGTTTGGGGGGACTGGCTAGCGGGAGCTCCTACGAGCAGTACTTC.